This T cell receptor (beta chain) was captured by sequencing in a study of T cell repertoires in cytomegalovirus infection. The CDR3 runs to 14 residues. CDR1 is MNHEY and CDR2 is SVGEGT in the germline V gene. V was pared by 2 bases and J by 6 bases, with 7 bases of the junction left unmatched. TCRdb reprocessed the reads with MiXCR, giving one entry per CDR3 protein. The sample records about 300,000 distinct CDR3 sequences, about a tenth being singletons. Material: PBMCs. The sequence was collected from a human donor in good health (CMV status not recorded). Some clones in this sample may be carry-over from other donors' samples. This chain connects TRBV6-2 or TRBV6-3 to TRBJ2-7, with TRBD1 identical over 7 bases. The CDR3 here is CASSYSNRGFEQYV. DNA of the CDR3: TGTGCCAGCAGTTACAGTAACAGGGGTTTCGAGCAGTACGTC.